The source of this T cell receptor (beta chain) is a study of quantifying T cell responses using KT2 cells. For the study at large: Reverse transcription used primers in the TCR alpha and beta constant regions.

A single-stranded UMI oligo with SP2 sequence was ligated to cDNA 3' ends. An equimolar mix of RC1.1 and RC1.2 primed the beta chain across TRBC1 and TRBC2. Starting with the second PCR, alpha and beta TCR chains went through separate processing. TCRdb independently ran MiXCR on the UMI-ligation and nested PCR reads; one entry per CDR3 protein. Here the sample spans more than 55,000 distinct CDR3 sequences, approximately 13% being singletons. Ten or more counts support this clonotype. The junction shows a germline mismatch at one end, possibly a read error. The CDR3 consists of 14 residues. CDR1 is SNHLY and CDR2 is FYNNEI in the germline V gene.

The V and J genes are TRBV2 and TRBJ2-3, with 9 bases fitting TRBD1. The receptor's source is a human donor. The sample was PBMCs spiked with cells of the T cell clone KT2. CDR3 sequence reads: CASRGTGGTDTQYF. The CDR3 coding sequence is TGTGCCAGCAGGGGTACAGGGGGCACTGATACGCAGTATTTT.